The next 10 T cell receptor beta chains were all read from a single sample in a study of OX40 agonist ivuxolimab in advanced cancers. Repertoires were generated with immunoSEQ multiplex PCR, while TCRdb's copy carries only in-frame clones and drops some. Here the sample spans 40,000 to 50,000 clones, 85% being singletons. The sample consisted of CD4+ or CD8+ T cells sorted from blood, taken in a trial of the OX40 agonist ivuxolimab. These receptors originate from an adult with an advanced solid tumor such as melanoma, head and neck, liver or kidney cancer.

The chain links TRBV19 to TRBJ2-3, with 12 bases identical to TRBD2. CDR1 is LNHDA, CDR2 SQIVND, per germline (reference sequence). The V and J ends lost 3 bases and 5 bases, in that order; junction bases with no gene match: 3. The CDR3 spans 15 residues. DNA for the CDR3: TGTGCCAGTAGTATTCTAGCGGGAGGGATAGATACGCAGTATTTT. Protein sequence: CASSILAGGIDTQYF. The whole variable domain, filled in from reference TRBV19 and TRBJ2-3, reads DGGITQSPKYLFRKEGQNVTLSCEQNLNHDAMYWYRQDPGQGLRLIYYSQIVNDFQKGDIAEGYSVSREKKESFPLTVTSAQKNPTAFYLCASSILAGGIDTQYFGPGTRLTVL.

The V gene is TRBV10-3, the J gene TRBJ2-5, with unresolved D. This CDR3 spans 12 amino acids. Trimming removed 9 bases from V and 1 base from J, with 9 bases in between. The germline gives CDR1 ENHRY, CDR2 SYGVKD. The DNA for the CDR3 is TGTGCCATTAGGGATTTCCAAGAGACCCAGTACTTC. Amino acids: CAIRDFQETQYF.

The gene calls are TRBV27 and TRBJ2-7, with TRBD2 as a possible D gene (7 bases). Trimming left V 2 bases short and J 1 base short, with 12 bases between. This CDR3 contains 15 residues. The V gene's germline CDR1 is MNHEY and CDR2 SMNVEV (reference sequence). The CDR3 DNA sequence: TGTGCCAGCAGTTTAAGGGGGGGCGCATCCTACGAGCAGTACTTC. Protein product: CASSLRGGASYEQYF.

The count of this clone is one. The rearrangement joins TRBV27 to TRBJ1-2; D possibly corresponds to TRBD1 (5 bases). CDR1 and CDR2 (germline): MNHEY, SMNVEV (reference sequence). The CDR3 has 13 amino acids. V lost 2 bases and J lost 8, with 12 bases in between. For the CDR3, the DNA is TGTGCCAGCAGTTTAATAGTGGGACGGGGCTACACCTTC. Its protein product is CASSLIVGRGYTF.

This chain uses TRBV6-6 with TRBJ2-3; 11 bases match TRBD1. V lost 6 bases to trimming and J lost 6 bases; unmatched junction nucleotides: 8. Germline values: CDR1 MNHNY, CDR2 SVGAGI (reference sequence). The CDR3 consists of 15 residues. CDR3: CASRRDRGYWDTQYF. CDR3 bases: TGTGCCAGCAGGAGGGACAGGGGGTACTGGGATACGCAGTATTTT.

Only a few counts were recorded for this clone. The J gene is TRBJ2-7, the V gene TRBV6-6; 9 bases map to TRBD1. J was trimmed by 6 bases and V by 5 bases; bases with no gene match: 11. Per the germline V gene, CDR1 is MNHNY and CDR2 is SVGAGI (reference sequence). The CDR3 extends over 15 amino acids. CDR3 amino acids: CASSSQRDRAGEQYF. In DNA, the CDR3 is TGTGCCAGCAGTAGTCAGCGGGACAGGGCGGGCGAGCAGTACTTC.

The chain uses TRBV6-5 and TRBJ1-1; D not certain. Germline CDR1 MNHEY, CDR2 SVGAGI. Trimming pared 4 bases from V and 1 base from J, leaving 10 bases between. The CDR3 has 14 residues. The CDR3 is CASSSPHRNTEAFF. In DNA form, the CDR3 reads TGTGCCAGCAGTTCCCCCCACAGGAACACTGAAGCTTTCTTT.

The chain carries TRBV27 and TRBJ2-7, with 9 bases that match TRBD1. V gave up 4 bases and J gave up 3 bases; unmatched junction bases: 10. The CDR3 contains 16 residues. Germline-derived CDR1 and CDR2 are MNHEY and SMNVEV (reference sequence). The CDR3 coding sequence is TGTGCCAGCAGTTCATATGGGACAGGGAATTACTACGAGCAGTACTTC. Its protein is CASSSYGTGNYYEQYF.

V gene TRBV7-2 combines with J gene TRBJ1-5; 7 bases align to TRBD1. Looked up from germline, CDR1 is SGHTA and CDR2 is FQGNSA. V lost 0 bases, J lost 7 bases, and 6 bases stayed unmatched. CDR3 length: 15 residues. The CDR3 sequence: CASSLAGQVLQPQHF. The DNA for the CDR3 is TGTGCCAGCAGCTTAGCAGGACAGGTCTTGCAGCCCCAGCATTTT.

This sequence joins TRBV2 and TRBJ2-5, with D perhaps TRBD2 (5 bases). The CDR3 contains 15 residues. The germline CDR1 and CDR2 sequences are SNHLY and FYNNEI. Trimming shortened V by 5 bases and J by 3 bases, and 16 bases separated the two germline ends. CDR3 DNA: TGTGCCAGCAGTCTAGCCGGGATTACGGAAGAGACCCAGTACTTC. Translated: CASSLAGITEETQYF.